This T cell receptor (beta chain) comes out of a study of CD8 T cells in Susac syndrome. The authors reverse transcribed 0.5 to 1 ug RNA with random hexamers. Amplification of TCR beta CDR3 was carried out by immunoSEQ multiplex PCR, which covered 54 Vbeta and 13 Jbeta segments. TCRdb re-called the immunoSEQ multiplex PCR reads through MiXCR, storing one row per CDR3 protein. The sample has roughly 190,000 distinct CDR3 sequences, roughly 92% seen once. The germline V and J ends were trimmed by 5 bases and 4 bases, with 9 bases remaining between them. CDR3 length: 12 amino acids. In germline, CDR1 is SGHTA, CDR2 FQGNSA.

The chain joins TRBV7-2 to TRBJ2-7; D gene unclear. The specimen was CD4+ T cells from PBMCs. The TCR was taken from a human donor in good health. The DNA for the CDR3 is TGTGCCAGCAGCCCCGACTTTTACGAGCAGTACTTC. Translated, it gives CASSPDFYEQYF.